The 21 T cell receptor beta chains below all came from one sample that was sequenced in a study of blood T cell repertoires in COVID-19. TCRdb's table, derived via immunoSEQ multiplex PCR, lists solely in-frame clones and lacks some. The sample yields 70,000 or so clones, roughly 90% seen once. Sequenced: peripheral blood. The receptors were gathered from a human donor in a cohort sampled during active COVID-19.

The V and J genes are TRBV7-8 and TRBJ2-2, with no clear D. Germline V gene lookup returns CDR1 SGHVS and CDR2 FQNEAQ. Trimming shortened V by 0 bases and J by 4 bases, and 6 bases separated the two germline ends. The CDR3 contains 14 residues. CDR3: CASSLAPGTGELFF. CDR3 coding DNA: TGTGCCAGCAGCTTAGCTCCGGGCACCGGGGAGCTGTTTTTT.

V is TRBV3-1 (or the pseudogene TRBV3-2) and J is TRBJ2-7, with D maybe TRBD1 (5 bases). The germline V and J ends were trimmed by 1 base and 2 bases, with 9 bases remaining between them. Germline CDR1 and CDR2: LGHDT and YNNKEL (reference sequence). This CDR3 contains 14 residues. The DNA for the CDR3 is TGTGCCAGCAGCCAAGTCTTAGGGGCCTACGAGCAGTACTTC. Translating gives CASSQVLGAYEQYF.

The chain couples TRBV25-1 to TRBJ2-5; 7 nucleotides line up with TRBD1. CDR1 is MGHDK and CDR2 is SYGVNS in the germline V gene. V lost 8 bases, J lost 4 bases, and 7 bases stayed unmatched. The CDR3 loop spans 13 amino acids. CDR3: CASARQGTETQYF. CDR3 DNA sequence: TGTGCCAGCGCCCGACAGGGAACAGAGACCCAGTACTTC.

This clone was seen only once. V is TRBV2 and J is TRBJ2-7; maybe TRBD2 (6 bases). Trimming took 9 bases from V and 3 from J, leaving 27 bases between them. Germline V gene sequence: CDR1 SNHLY, CDR2 FYNNEI. The CDR3 loop spans 17 amino acids. The chain's CDR3 is CARLLPGLRVGSYEQYF. CDR3 bases: TGTGCCAGACTACTTCCGGGACTCAGGGTTGGAAGCTACGAGCAGTACTTC. The variable domain in full, completed from reference TRBV2 and TRBJ2-7, reads EPEVTQTPSHQVTQMGQEVILRCVPISNHLYFYWYRQILGQKVEFLVSFYNNEISEKSEIFDDQFSVERPDGSNFTLKIRSTKLEDSAMYFCARLLPGLRVGSYEQYFGPGTRLTVT.

This chain uses TRBV6-5 with TRBJ1-1; weak D call: TRBD1 (5 bases). Trimming left V 8 bases short and J 1 base short, with 11 bases between. The CDR3 has 13 residues. CDR1 and CDR2 from the germline V gene are MNHEY and SVGAGI. The chain's CDR3 is CASSIGGNTEAFF. The CDR3 nucleotides read TGTGCCAGCTCTATCGGGGGGAACACTGAAGCTTTCTTT.

The chain joins TRBV7-9 to TRBJ2-5; 9 nucleotides agree with TRBD2. Per the germline V gene, CDR1 is SEHNR and CDR2 is FQNEAQ (reference sequence). V gave up 2 bases and J gave up 4 bases; unmatched junction bases: 11. The CDR3 consists of 17 residues. The CDR3 DNA follows: TGTGCCAGCAGCTTACCTACTTCCGCGGGAGGGCGAGAGACCCAGTACTTC. This sequence encodes CASSLPTSAGGRETQYF.

This clone was observed a few times. The CDR3 bases are TGTGCCAGCAGTTACCTTAGGACAGCGAACACCGGGGAGCTGTTTTTT. This sequence encodes CASSYLRTANTGELFF. The rearrangement joins TRBV6-5 to TRBJ2-2; possible D gene TRBD1, 6 bases. This CDR3 comprises 16 residues. Germline loops: CDR1 MNHEY, CDR2 SVGAGI. The V end lost 2 bases, the J end lost 0 bases, and 10 bases lay between the germline ends.

The chain is built from TRBV7-2 and TRBJ2-1; 12 nucleotides line up with TRBD2. CDR3 size: 15 residues. After removal of 5 bases from V and 6 bases from J, the junction contained 5 bases not matched to a gene. Germline loops: CDR1 SGHTA, CDR2 FQGNSA. The CDR3: CASSVPSGRANEQFF. For the CDR3, the DNA is TGTGCCAGCAGCGTTCCTAGCGGGAGGGCCAATGAGCAGTTCTTC.

This clone was picked up one time. This sequence joins TRBV2 and TRBJ1-2; 8 positions agree with TRBD1. CDR1 is SNHLY and CDR2 is FYNNEI in the germline V gene. The CDR3 is 16 residues long. V lost 6 bases to trimming and J lost 10 bases; unmatched junction nucleotides: 19. This CDR3 reads CASSQARTGPSSDYTF. The CDR3 DNA follows: TGTGCCAGCAGCCAAGCGAGGACAGGGCCCTCCAGCGACTACACCTTC.

The genes are TRBV6-5 and TRBJ2-7, with 7 bases identical to TRBD2. V dropped 6 bases and J dropped 0; count of bases not matched to a gene: 5. Germline values: CDR1 MNHEY, CDR2 SVGAGI. This CDR3 is built from 14 residues. The CDR3 nucleotides read TGTGCCAGCAGGCGGGGGTCGTCCTCCTACGAGCAGTACTTC. Amino acid sequence: CASRRGSSSYEQYF.

The gene calls are TRBV28 and TRBJ1-1; 7 bases are shared with TRBD1. Germline V gene sequence: CDR1 MDHEN, CDR2 SYDVKM. V shed 6 bases, J shed 7 bases, and the junction held 5 bases outside the gene matches. The CDR3 contains 12 residues. The CDR3 is CASSLGQLEAFF. The CDR3 DNA is TGTGCCAGCAGCCTGGGACAGCTTGAAGCTTTCTTT.

The chain joins TRBV7-3 to TRBJ2-5, with TRBD2 matching 11 bases. Trimming took 5 bases from V and 5 from J; bases not matched to a gene: 4. The CDR3 covers 14 residues. Germline V gives CDR1 SGHTA, CDR2 FQGTGA. The CDR3 protein is CASSPTSGSETQYF. Here the CDR3 DNA reads TGTGCCAGCAGCCCAACTAGCGGGAGCGAGACCCAGTACTTC.

V usage is TRBV6-6 and J usage is TRBJ2-5, with TRBD1 matching 7 bases. In germline, CDR1 is MNHNY, CDR2 SVGAGI (reference sequence). The junction had 7 bases not matched to a gene; V was cut back by 4 bases and J by 2 bases. The CDR3 sequence is 15 residues long. CDR3 sequence: CASSSSQGSQETQYF. CDR3 nucleotides: TGTGCCAGCAGTTCCTCACAGGGGTCTCAAGAGACCCAGTACTTC.

This sequence joins TRBV7-2 and TRBJ2-5, with a weak D call TRBD2 (5 bases). The CDR3 is made up of 13 amino acids. Trimming left V 1 base short and J 7 bases short, with 10 bases between. CDR1 is SGHTA and CDR2 is FQGNSA in the germline V gene. The CDR3 DNA sequence: TGTGCCAGCAGCTTAGGCGGGTCGGTGACCCAGTACTTC. It encodes CASSLGGSVTQYF.

This chain links TRBV7-8 with TRBJ2-1, with a tentative D call TRBD2 (5 bases). The length of the CDR3 is 15 residues. The germline CDR1 and CDR2 sequences are SGHVS and FQNEAQ. V was shortened by 0 bases and J by 6 bases, with 12 bases between the two germline ends. The chain's CDR3 is CASSLARRLFNEQFF. The DNA of the CDR3 is TGTGCCAGCAGCTTAGCGCGTAGACTATTCAATGAGCAGTTCTTC.

The chain has TRBV5-8 and TRBJ1-1; 9 bases line up with TRBD1. The V gene end was trimmed by 2 bases and the J gene end by 1 base; junction bases not matched to a gene: 9. Looked up from germline, CDR1 is SGHTS and CDR2 is YDEGEE. This CDR3 has 17 amino acids. The CDR3 reads CASSLIGTGYRNTEAFF. Here the CDR3 DNA reads TGTGCCAGCAGCTTAATCGGGACAGGGTATCGGAACACTGAAGCTTTCTTT.

The chain links TRBV2 to TRBJ2-1; 7 nucleotides line up with TRBD1. The CDR3 loop spans 14 amino acids. The germline V gene has CDR1 SNHLY and CDR2 FYNNEI. V shed 6 bases, J shed 4 bases, and the junction held 6 bases outside the gene matches. CDR3: CASRPGGIYNEQFF. The CDR3 region has the DNA TGTGCCAGCAGACCAGGGGGAATTTACAATGAGCAGTTCTTC. Looking up the rest from reference TRBV2 and TRBJ2-1 gives the full variable domain: EPEVTQTPSHQVTQMGQEVILRCVPISNHLYFYWYRQILGQKVEFLVSFYNNEISEKSEIFDDQFSVERPDGSNFTLKIRSTKLEDSAMYFCASRPGGIYNEQFFGPGTRLTVL.

The chain uses TRBV5-1 and TRBJ1-2, with D perhaps TRBD1 (5 bases). Germline V gene lookup returns CDR1 SGHRS and CDR2 YFSETQ. The length of the CDR3 is 16 residues. V gave up 1 base and J gave up 6 bases, with 19 bases separating them. The CDR3 here is CASSLIFGRALDGYTF. The CDR3 region has the DNA TGCGCCAGCAGCTTGATATTTGGCAGGGCCTTAGATGGCTACACCTTC.

V is TRBV9 and J is TRBJ1-6, with D perhaps matching TRBD1 (6 bases). In germline, CDR1 is SGDLS, CDR2 YYNGEE. The V end was cut by 4 bases, the J end by 8 bases, with 13 bases between. The CDR3 is 14 residues long. In nucleotides, the CDR3 is TGTGCCAGCAGCCCTGGACAGCTTTATTCACCCCTCCACTTT. Translating gives CASSPGQLYSPLHF.

The chain combines TRBV27 with TRBJ1-2; 7 bases fit TRBD1. With V trimmed by 5 bases and J by 3 bases, 9 bases remained unmatched. The germline CDR1 and CDR2 sequences are MNHEY and SMNVEV (reference sequence). This CDR3 is 15 amino acids long. CDR3 nucleotides: TGTGCCAGCAGTCTAGTAGGGGGCGAGGACTATGGCTACACCTTC. This gives the protein CASSLVGGEDYGYTF.

CDR3 loop: CASSTSKSGPAYEQYF. The CDR3 region has the DNA TGTGCCAGCTCAACCAGTAAAAGCGGGCCCGCCTACGAGCAGTACTTC. This chain connects TRBV18 to TRBJ2-7, with D tentatively TRBD2 (6 bases). CDR1 and CDR2 (germline): KGHSH, LQKENI. The CDR3 is made up of 16 amino acids. V was trimmed by 5 bases and J by 2 bases, leaving 19 bases between them.